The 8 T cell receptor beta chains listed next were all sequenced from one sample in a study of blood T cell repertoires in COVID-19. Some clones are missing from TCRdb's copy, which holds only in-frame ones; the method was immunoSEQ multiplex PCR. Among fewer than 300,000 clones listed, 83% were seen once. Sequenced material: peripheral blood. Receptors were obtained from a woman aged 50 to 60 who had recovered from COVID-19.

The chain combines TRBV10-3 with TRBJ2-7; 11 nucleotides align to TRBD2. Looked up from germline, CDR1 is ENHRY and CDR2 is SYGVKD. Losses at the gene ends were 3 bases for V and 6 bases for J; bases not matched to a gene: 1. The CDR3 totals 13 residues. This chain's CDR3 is CAISEGTSGEQYF. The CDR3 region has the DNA TGTGCCATCAGTGAAGGGACTAGCGGCGAGCAGTACTTC.

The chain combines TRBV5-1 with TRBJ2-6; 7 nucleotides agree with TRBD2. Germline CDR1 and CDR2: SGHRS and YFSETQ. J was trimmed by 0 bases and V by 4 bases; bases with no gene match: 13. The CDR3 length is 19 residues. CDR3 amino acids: CASSLVGVGGASGANVLTF. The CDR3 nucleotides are TGCGCCAGCAGCCTCGTCGGGGTGGGAGGGGCCTCTGGGGCCAACGTCCTGACTTTC. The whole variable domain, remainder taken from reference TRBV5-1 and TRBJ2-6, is KAGVTQTPRYLIKTRGQQVTLSCSPISGHRSVSWYQQTPGQGLQFLFEYFSETQRNKGNFPGRFSGRQFSNSRSEMNVSTLELGDSALYLCASSLVGVGGASGANVLTFGAGSRLTVL.

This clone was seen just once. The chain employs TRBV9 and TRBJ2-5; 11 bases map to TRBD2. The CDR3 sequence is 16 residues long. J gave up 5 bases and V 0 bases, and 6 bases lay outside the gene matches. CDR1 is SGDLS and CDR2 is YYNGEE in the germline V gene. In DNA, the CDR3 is TGTGCCAGCAGCGTAGATGTAGCGGGGGGGTCGGAGACCCAGTACTTC. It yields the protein CASSVDVAGGSETQYF.

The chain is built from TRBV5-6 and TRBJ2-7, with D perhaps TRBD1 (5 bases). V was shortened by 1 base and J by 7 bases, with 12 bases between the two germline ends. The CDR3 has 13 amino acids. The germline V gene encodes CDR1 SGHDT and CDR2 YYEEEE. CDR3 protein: CASSLRGVSEQYF. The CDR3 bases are TGTGCCAGCAGCTTGAGGGGTGTGAGTGAGCAGTACTTC.

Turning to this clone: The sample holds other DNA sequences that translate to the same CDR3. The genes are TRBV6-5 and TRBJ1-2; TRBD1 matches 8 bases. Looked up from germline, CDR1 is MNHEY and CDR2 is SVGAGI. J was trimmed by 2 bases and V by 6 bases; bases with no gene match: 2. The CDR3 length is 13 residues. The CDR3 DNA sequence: TGTGCCAGCAGCCGGACAGGGAACTATGGCTACACCTTC. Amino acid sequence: CASSRTGNYGYTF.

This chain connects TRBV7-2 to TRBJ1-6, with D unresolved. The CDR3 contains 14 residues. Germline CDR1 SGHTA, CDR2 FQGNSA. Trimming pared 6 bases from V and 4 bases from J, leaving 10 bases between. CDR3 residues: CASRFTDYNSPLHF. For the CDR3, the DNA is TGTGCCAGCAGGTTCACAGATTATAATTCACCCCTCCACTTT.

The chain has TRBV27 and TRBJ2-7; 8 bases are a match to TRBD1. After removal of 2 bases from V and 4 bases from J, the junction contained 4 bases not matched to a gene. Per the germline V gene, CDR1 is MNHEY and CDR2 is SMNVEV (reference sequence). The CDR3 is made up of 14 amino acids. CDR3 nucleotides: TGTGCCAGCAGTTTAGCAGGGGGCGGGTACGAGCAGTACTTC. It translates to CASSLAGGGYEQYF.

CDR3 DNA: TGCGCCAGCAGTAACAGGGAGAACACCGGGGAGCTGTTTTTT. This codes for CASSNRENTGELFF. This rearrangement joins TRBV5-1 to TRBJ2-2, with a possible D match to TRBD1 (6 bases). Germline values: CDR1 SGHRS, CDR2 YFSETQ. The V end lost 5 bases, the J end lost 1 base, and 9 bases lay between the germline ends. This CDR3 contains 14 residues.